The next 14 T cell receptor beta chains were all read from a single sample in a study of blood T cell repertoires in COVID-19. The data were produced by immunoSEQ multiplex PCR, yet TCRdb's version contains in-frame clones alone and is incomplete. The table shows about 150,000 clones, with roughly three quarters occurring only once. Sequenced: PBMCs or T cells enriched from blood (not recorded which). These receptor sequences come from a woman aged 45 to 65 who had recovered from COVID-19.

The chain has TRBV18 and TRBJ1-3; 7 bases agree with TRBD1. The junction had 1 base not matched to a gene; V was cut back by 3 bases and J by 2 bases. CDR1 and CDR2 from the germline V gene are KGHSH and LQKENI. This CDR3 is built from 14 residues. The CDR3 DNA sequence: TGTGCCAGCTCACCTGACAGGGCTGGAAACACCATATATTTT. Translation: CASSPDRAGNTIYF.

This clone was counted only a few times. The sample holds other DNA sequences that translate to the same CDR3. The chain employs TRBV11-2 and TRBJ1-1, with D maybe TRBD1 (5 bases). CDR1 is SGHAT and CDR2 is FQNNGV in the germline V gene. The CDR3 has 12 residues. V lost 2 bases and J lost 5, with 6 bases in between. CDR3 sequence reads: CASSLRGTEAFF. CDR3 DNA: TGTGCCAGCAGCTTAAGGGGTACTGAAGCTTTCTTT.

This sequence joins TRBV13 and TRBJ2-3; D possibly corresponds to TRBD1 (5 bases). The germline V gene has CDR1 PRHDT and CDR2 FYEKMQ (reference sequence). The length of the CDR3 is 14 residues. Trimming took 4 bases from V and 5 from J, leaving 13 bases between them. The CDR3, as DNA: TGTGCCAGCAGCTCCCAGGGTTCTGGAGATACGCAGTATTTT. It specifies CASSSQGSGDTQYF.

V usage is TRBV6-5 and J usage is TRBJ1-1, with 9 nucleotides matching TRBD1. The CDR3 length is 13 residues. Germline V CDR1 and CDR2: MNHEY, SVGAGI. V lost 6 bases to trimming and J lost 7 bases; unmatched junction nucleotides: 6. The CDR3 spells CASRDTGGREAFF. Written as DNA, the CDR3 is TGTGCCAGCAGAGATACAGGGGGCCGTGAAGCTTTCTTT.

This clone has just one count. This chain uses TRBV5-1 with TRBJ2-5; a possible D gene is TRBD1 (5 bases). The CDR3 has 15 amino acids. The V gene's germline CDR1 is SGHRS and CDR2 YFSETQ. Trimming shortened V by 4 bases and J by 4 bases, and 17 bases separated the two germline ends. This chain's CDR3 is CASSPQTVRGETQYF. The DNA of the CDR3 is TGCGCCAGCAGCCCCCAGACAGTTCGTGGAGAGACCCAGTACTTC.

This clone has just one count. The chain couples TRBV10-1 to TRBJ1-2; D unresolved. Per the germline V gene, CDR1 is WNHNN and CDR2 is SYGVQD (reference sequence). V lost 4 bases and J lost 8, with 11 bases in between. The CDR3 totals 12 residues. The CDR3 sequence: CASSGGVGGYTF. As DNA, the CDR3 is TGCGCCAGCAGTGGCGGTGTCGGCGGCTACACCTTC.

This clone was detected a few times. This sequence joins TRBV6-4 and TRBJ2-2; D is uncertain. This CDR3 is 13 amino acids long. Germline CDR1 is MRHNA and CDR2 is SNTAGT. Deletions cut 4 bases from V and 1 base from J, with 4 bases between. The CDR3 coding sequence is TGTGCCAGCAGTGCAGGGAACACCGGGGAGCTGTTTTTT. This encodes CASSAGNTGELFF.

The V gene is TRBV19, the J gene TRBJ2-1; no definite D call. CDR3 length: 14 residues. Germline CDR1 LNHDA, CDR2 SQIVND (reference sequence). Trimming removed 0 bases from V and 3 bases from J, with 6 bases in between. The CDR3 coding sequence is TGTGCCAGTAGTATAGATCCCGTCTACAATGAGCAGTTCTTC. This gives the protein CASSIDPVYNEQFF.

The CDR3 here is CASGGQGMETQYF. The CDR3 nucleotides read TGTGCCAGCGGCGGACAGGGGATGGAGACCCAGTACTTC. J is TRBJ2-5 and V is TRBV7-9; 9 bases match TRBD1. V shed 8 bases and J 5 bases; nucleotides not matched to a gene: 6. CDR1 and CDR2 from the germline V gene are SEHNR and FQNEAQ (reference sequence). The CDR3 length is 13 residues.

This clone was detected only a few times. CDR3 sequence reads: CAGTSGVNQPQHF. The CDR3 DNA follows: TGTGCCGGTACATCAGGGGTAAATCAGCCCCAGCATTTT. This chain uses TRBV19 with TRBJ1-5, with a tentative D call TRBD1 (6 bases). V was clipped by 11 bases and J by 4 bases, with 15 bases between them. The CDR3 is 13 amino acids. The germline V gene has CDR1 LNHDA and CDR2 SQIVND (reference sequence).

The V call is TRBV2, the J call TRBJ1-4; D not resolved. The CDR3 is 15 amino acids. The V and J ends lost 1 base and 3 bases respectively, with 9 bases between them. CDR1 SNHLY and CDR2 FYNNEI come from the germline V gene. CDR3 sequence (DNA): TGTGCCAGCAGTGAAGACAGAGCAGCTAATGAAAAACTGTTTTTT. Translation gives CASSEDRAANEKLFF. Combining the CDR3 with reference TRBV2 and TRBJ1-4 gives the whole variable domain EPEVTQTPSHQVTQMGQEVILRCVPISNHLYFYWYRQILGQKVEFLVSFYNNEISEKSEIFDDQFSVERPDGSNFTLKIRSTKLEDSAMYFCASSEDRAANEKLFFGSGTQLSVL.

The chain employs TRBV28 and TRBJ1-4, with D tentatively TRBD1 (6 bases). The CDR3 spans 15 residues. Deletions cut 1 base from V and 8 bases from J, with 14 bases between. Germline V gives CDR1 MDHEN, CDR2 SYDVKM. In DNA form, the CDR3 reads TGTGCCAGCAGTTTATCGGGACACCTGGGGGAAAAACTGTTTTTT. Protein sequence: CASSLSGHLGEKLFF.

The V and J genes are TRBV13 and TRBJ1-5; D unclear. Germline CDR1 PRHDT, CDR2 FYEKMQ (reference sequence). V lost 5 bases and J 4 bases, leaving 6 bases between the germline ends. The CDR3 consists of 12 residues. Here the CDR3 DNA reads TGTGCCAGCAGCCGCCTAAATCAGCCCCAGCATTTT. Protein product: CASSRLNQPQHF.

The V gene is TRBV5-1, the J gene TRBJ1-5; a weak D match, TRBD1 (5 bases). CDR3 length: 14 amino acids. Germline V gene data show CDR1 as SGHRS and CDR2 as YFSETQ. V gave up 0 bases and J gave up 5 bases, with 9 bases separating them. The CDR3 protein is CASSLDGGDQPQHF. The CDR3 coding sequence is TGCGCCAGCAGCTTGGACGGGGGGGATCAGCCCCAGCATTTT.